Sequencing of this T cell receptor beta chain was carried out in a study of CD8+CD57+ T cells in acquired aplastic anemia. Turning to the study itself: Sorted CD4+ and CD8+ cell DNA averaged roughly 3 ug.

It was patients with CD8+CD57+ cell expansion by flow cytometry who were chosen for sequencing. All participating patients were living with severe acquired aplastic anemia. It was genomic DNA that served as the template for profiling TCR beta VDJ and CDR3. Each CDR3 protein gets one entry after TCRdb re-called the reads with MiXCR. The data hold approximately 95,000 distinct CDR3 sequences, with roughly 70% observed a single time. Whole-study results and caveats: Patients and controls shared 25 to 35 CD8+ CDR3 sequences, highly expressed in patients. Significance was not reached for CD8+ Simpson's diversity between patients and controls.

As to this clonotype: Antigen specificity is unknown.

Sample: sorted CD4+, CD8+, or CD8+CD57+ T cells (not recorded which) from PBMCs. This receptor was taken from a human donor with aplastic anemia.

CDR3 in DNA: TGTGCCACCAGTGATGGGGACAGCCCCCACTCCTACGAGCAGTACTTC. It specifies CATSDGDSPHSYEQYF. This chain joins TRBV24-1 and TRBJ2-7; TRBD1 agrees at 7 bases. Germline CDR1 KGHDR, CDR2 SFDVKD. V was pared by 3 bases and J by 0 bases, with 7 bases of the junction left unmatched. This CDR3 has 16 amino acids.